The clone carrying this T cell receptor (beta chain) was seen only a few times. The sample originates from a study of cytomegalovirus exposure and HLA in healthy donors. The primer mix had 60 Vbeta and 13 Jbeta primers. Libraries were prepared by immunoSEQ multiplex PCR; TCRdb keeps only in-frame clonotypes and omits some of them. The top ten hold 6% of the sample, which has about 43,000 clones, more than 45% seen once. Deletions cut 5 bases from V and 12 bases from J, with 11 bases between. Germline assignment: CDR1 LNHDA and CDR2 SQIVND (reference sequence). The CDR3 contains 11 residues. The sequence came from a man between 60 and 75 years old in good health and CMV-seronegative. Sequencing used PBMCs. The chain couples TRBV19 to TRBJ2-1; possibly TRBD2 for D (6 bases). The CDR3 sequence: CASSSGVGQFF. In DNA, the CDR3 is TGTGCCAGTAGTTCGGGGGTCGGGCAGTTCTTC.